This passage covers 27 T cell receptor beta chains from one sample sequenced in a study of blood T cell repertoires in COVID-19 (dated by TCRdb to about 2020). Receptor libraries were prepared by the immunoSEQ multiplex PCR assay. TCRdb stores this immuneACCESS table with in-frame sequences only. Part of the clones is absent; in the studies checked, under half of the shortfall reflects unresolved V genes, and no reason is known for the rest. For this sample there are nearly 95,000 clones; about nine tenths appear just once. Less than 5% of the sample goes to the ten largest clones. Sequencing used peripheral blood. The receptor source for this set is a woman aged 80 or over with acute or convalescent COVID-19.

V is TRBV7-2 and J is TRBJ2-3; D gene ambiguous. This CDR3 has 12 amino acids. Trimming took off 2 bases at V and 6 bases at J, with 6 bases between the two ends. Germline V gives CDR1 SGHTA, CDR2 FQGNSA. This chain's CDR3 is CASSLPVDTQYF. The CDR3 DNA reads as TGTGCCAGCAGCTTACCCGTCGATACGCAGTATTTT.

The chain employs TRBV10-3 and TRBJ1-1; unclear D gene. This CDR3 is built from 12 residues. V was clipped by 4 bases and J by 1 base, with 4 bases between them. Per the germline V gene, CDR1 is ENHRY and CDR2 is SYGVKD. The CDR3 DNA follows: TGTGCCATCAGTGCCCGGAACACTGAAGCTTTCTTT. This gives the protein CAISARNTEAFF.

The chain employs TRBV6-5 and TRBJ1-5; D is perhaps TRBD1 (5 bases). The V end was cut by 11 bases, the J end by 0 bases, with 11 bases between. Germline CDR1 is MNHEY and CDR2 is SVGAGI. The CDR3 contains 13 residues. This CDR3 is CASGDYSNQPQHF. The CDR3 region has the DNA TGTGCCTCGGGGGATTATAGCAATCAGCCCCAGCATTTT.

The gene calls are TRBV19 and TRBJ1-5; a possible D gene is TRBD1 (5 bases). The CDR3 covers 14 residues. Germline V gives CDR1 LNHDA, CDR2 SQIVND (reference sequence). Trimming left V 5 bases short and J 2 bases short, with 10 bases between. CDR3 sequence reads: CASSWGEGNQPQHF. CDR3 DNA sequence: TGTGCCAGTAGTTGGGGCGAGGGCAATCAGCCCCAGCATTTT.

V gene TRBV10-3 combines with J gene TRBJ2-3; TRBD2 is a possible D gene (7 bases). Trimming took 6 bases from V and 1 from J, leaving 11 bases between them. Germline values: CDR1 ENHRY, CDR2 SYGVKD. CDR3 length equals 14 residues. Here the CDR3 reads CAISGGPGTDTQYF. In nucleotides, the CDR3 is TGTGCCATCAGCGGGGGGCCGGGCACAGATACGCAGTATTTT.

The J gene is TRBJ2-7, the V gene TRBV2; tentative D call: TRBD1 (5 bases). With 9 bases removed from V and 1 base from J, the gap between germline ends came to 19 bases. CDR1 SNHLY and CDR2 FYNNEI come from the germline V gene. This CDR3 contains 15 residues. The CDR3 region is CASQWTPGRSYEQYF. The DNA of the CDR3 is TGTGCCAGTCAATGGACACCCGGTCGGTCCTACGAGCAGTACTTC.

The chain couples TRBV4-1 to TRBJ1-5, with TRBD1 matching over 8 bases. Germline CDR1 MGHRA, CDR2 YSYEKL. J was trimmed by 2 bases and V by 1 base; bases with no gene match: 7. The CDR3 is 17 residues long. The CDR3 DNA reads as TGCGCCAGCAGCCAAGCGACAGGGGCCCGGGGCAATCAGCCCCAGCATTTT. Amino acid sequence: CASSQATGARGNQPQHF.

The V gene is TRBV3-1 (or the pseudogene TRBV3-2), the J gene TRBJ1-2, with a tentative D call TRBD1 (5 bases). Germline V gives CDR1 LGHDT, CDR2 YNNKEL (reference sequence). The V gene lost 5 bases and the J gene lost 7 bases, with 11 bases spanning the gap. This CDR3 region has 12 residues. The DNA for the CDR3 is TGTGCCAGCAGCGGGGGGTCGGGTGGCTACACCTTC. It translates to CASSGGSGGYTF.

V gene TRBV7-2 combines with J gene TRBJ1-5; D not certain. The V gene's germline CDR1 is SGHTA and CDR2 FQGNSA. Trimming shortened V by 2 bases and J by 5 bases, and 13 bases separated the two germline ends. The CDR3 covers 15 residues. The CDR3 nucleotides read TGTGCCAGCAGCTTATTCTCCTACGGAGATCAGCCCCAGCATTTT. Its protein is CASSLFSYGDQPQHF.

This clone was picked up one time. CDR3 coding DNA: TGTGCCAGTAATACCGGGACAGAATACAATGAGCAGTTCTTC. It is translated as CASNTGTEYNEQFF. The gene calls are TRBV2 and TRBJ2-1; 7 positions agree with TRBD1. The CDR3 loop spans 14 amino acids. In germline, CDR1 is SNHLY, CDR2 FYNNEI. J gave up 4 bases and V 9 bases, and 9 bases lay outside the gene matches.

The V and J genes are TRBV24-1 and TRBJ2-2; TRBD2 matches 12 bases. CDR3 length: 18 amino acids. Germline assignment: CDR1 KGHDR and CDR2 SFDVKD. The V gene end was trimmed by 5 bases and the J gene end by 1 base; junction bases not matched to a gene: 7. Written as DNA, the CDR3 is TGTGCCACCAGTGGTGGGGGACTAGCGGGCCTGAACACCGGGGAGCTGTTTTTT. It specifies CATSGGGLAGLNTGELFF.

This chain links TRBV20-1 with TRBJ1-2; D is perhaps TRBD1 (6 bases). The CDR3 is made up of 11 amino acids. Germline-derived CDR1 and CDR2 are DFQATT and SNEGSKA (reference sequence). Trimming left V 2 bases short and J 13 bases short, with 14 bases between. CDR3: CSARSGQLGTF. The CDR3 nucleotides are TGCAGTGCTAGATCGGGACAATTAGGCACCTTC.

This clone came up once. The genes are TRBV19 and TRBJ1-2; the D gene is possibly TRBD1 (6 bases). The CDR3 is made up of 15 amino acids. CDR1 and CDR2 (germline): LNHDA, SQIVND (reference sequence). The ends were cut back, 3 bases at V and 4 bases at J, with 15 bases in the middle. The CDR3 DNA is TGTGCCAGTAGTATCGGCACAGGGAGAGGCTATGGCTACACCTTC. It is translated as CASSIGTGRGYGYTF.

The chain joins TRBV14 to TRBJ1-1; no definite D call. Between the trimmed V and J ends, which lost 6 bases and 3 bases, there was a span of 11 bases. The CDR3 has 13 amino acids. Germline loops: CDR1 SGHDN, CDR2 FVKESK. CDR3 protein: CASSRRGHTEAFF. CDR3 DNA: TGTGCCAGCAGTCGACGGGGTCACACTGAAGCTTTCTTT.

V and J are TRBV9 and TRBJ2-7; 8 nucleotides match TRBD1. After removal of 4 bases from V and 9 bases from J, the junction contained 12 bases not matched to a gene. CDR1 and CDR2 from the germline V gene are SGDLS and YYNGEE. The CDR3 consists of 14 residues. CDR3 in amino acids: CASSIGTGLDGQYF. The DNA of the CDR3 is TGTGCCAGCAGCATCGGGACAGGTCTCGATGGGCAGTACTTC.

V and J are TRBV19 and TRBJ2-5, with D unresolved. CDR1 and CDR2 from the germline V gene are LNHDA and SQIVND (reference sequence). Between the trimmed V and J ends, which lost 7 bases and 1 base, there was a span of 4 bases. This CDR3 is 11 amino acids long. This CDR3 is CASTSQETQYF. Here the CDR3 DNA reads TGTGCCAGTACCTCCCAAGAGACCCAGTACTTC.

This sequence joins TRBV5-8 and TRBJ1-2; 7 bases are shared with TRBD1. The CDR3 contains 14 residues. V trimming: 4 bases; J trimming: 2 bases; junction bases outside the gene matches: 5. The germline V gene has CDR1 SGHTS and CDR2 YDEGEE. The CDR3, as DNA: TGTGCCAGCAGCCGACAGGGTTTCAACTATGGCTACACCTTC. It specifies CASSRQGFNYGYTF.

V is TRBV3-1 (or the pseudogene TRBV3-2) and J is TRBJ1-2; D is unresolved. V dropped 0 bases and J dropped 8 bases, with 10 bases sitting between them. The CDR3 runs 13 residues. Germline values: CDR1 LGHDT, CDR2 YNNKEL (reference sequence). DNA of the CDR3: TGTGCCAGCAGCCAAGATCGGTACCGCGGCTACACCTTC. Translating it yields CASSQDRYRGYTF.

The chain links TRBV5-1 to TRBJ2-5, with 8 nucleotides matching TRBD2. CDR3 size: 16 residues. Germline CDR1 SGHRS, CDR2 YFSETQ. V was clipped by 4 bases and J by 3 bases; unmatched bases: 11. Here the CDR3 DNA reads TGCGCCAGCAGCCGGTCCGGGGGTAGCGGGGAAGAGACCCAGTACTTC. Amino acid sequence: CASSRSGGSGEETQYF. The whole variable domain, remainder taken from reference TRBV5-1 and TRBJ2-5, is KAGVTQTPRYLIKTRGQQVTLSCSPISGHRSVSWYQQTPGQGLQFLFEYFSETQRNKGNFPGRFSGRQFSNSRSEMNVSTLELGDSALYLCASSRSGGSGEETQYFGPGTRLLVL.

In DNA form, the CDR3 reads TGTGCCAGTAGATGGTTGGGGCTGGAAGGCTACACCTTC. It codes for CASRWLGLEGYTF. The chain carries TRBV19 and TRBJ1-2, with a weak D call TRBD1 (5 bases). CDR1 is LNHDA, CDR2 SQIVND, per germline (reference sequence). Trimming took 6 bases from V and 8 from J, leaving 16 bases between them. The CDR3 sequence is 13 residues long.

V usage is TRBV7-6 and J usage is TRBJ2-1; TRBD2 matches 9 bases. CDR1 is SGHVS, CDR2 FNYEAQ, per germline. V shed 3 bases, J shed 9 bases, and the junction held 9 bases outside the gene matches. CDR3 length: 15 residues. The CDR3 DNA follows: TGTGCCAGCAGCTTGAGCGGGGGGTCATCCGGTGAGCAGTTCTTC. Its translation is CASSLSGGSSGEQFF. The variable domain in full, completed from reference TRBV7-6 and TRBJ2-1, reads GAGVSQSPRYKVTKRGQDVALRCDPISGHVSLYWYRQALGQGPEFLTYFNYEAQQDKSGLPNDRFSAERPEGSISTLTIQRTEQRDSAMYRCASSLSGGSSGEQFFGPGTRLTVL.

The chain is built from TRBV5-1 and TRBJ1-5; D is perhaps TRBD1 (5 bases). V was pared by 2 bases and J by 1 base, with 13 bases between. The CDR3 sequence is 16 residues long. Germline loops: CDR1 SGHRS, CDR2 YFSETQ. CDR3 sequence (DNA): TGCGCCAGCAGCTTAGACCCTGGGGGGAGCAATCAGCCCCAGCATTTT. It specifies CASSLDPGGSNQPQHF. Full variable domain (outside the CDR3, taken from reference TRBV5-1 and TRBJ1-5): KAGVTQTPRYLIKTRGQQVTLSCSPISGHRSVSWYQQTPGQGLQFLFEYFSETQRNKGNFPGRFSGRQFSNSRSEMNVSTLELGDSALYLCASSLDPGGSNQPQHFGDGTRLSIL.

This clone was observed a single time. The rearrangement uses TRBV6-1 and TRBJ1-3, with TRBD1 matching 8 bases. The junction had 8 bases not matched to a gene; V was cut back by 4 bases and J by 3 bases. Looked up from germline, CDR1 is MNHNS and CDR2 is SASEGT. This CDR3 has 16 residues. The CDR3 reads CASSAFQGAGGNTIYF. Written as DNA, the CDR3 is TGTGCCAGCAGTGCCTTCCAGGGGGCAGGTGGAAACACCATATATTTT.

This chain links TRBV7-8 with TRBJ2-7; 9 bases are a match to TRBD2. Trimming took 1 base from V and 3 from J; bases not matched to a gene: 1. This CDR3 region has 14 residues. The germline V gene encodes CDR1 SGHVS and CDR2 FQNEAQ. CDR3 nucleotides: TGTGCCAGCAGCTTAGTAGCGGGAGTCTACGAGCAGTACTTC. Amino acid sequence: CASSLVAGVYEQYF.

The rearrangement joins TRBV4-3 to TRBJ1-4; TRBD1 aligns across 9 bases. V lost 4 bases and J lost 5; bases outside the gene matches: 8. The length of the CDR3 is 16 residues. Germline assignment: CDR1 LGHNA and CDR2 YSLEER. DNA for the CDR3: TGCGCCAGCAGCCCATGGGTGACAGGGGGGAATGAAAAACTGTTTTTT. Encoded protein: CASSPWVTGGNEKLFF.

This chain links TRBV25-1 with TRBJ1-5; 9 bases match TRBD1. Germline loops: CDR1 MGHDK, CDR2 SYGVNS. V lost 4 bases to trimming and J lost 4 bases; unmatched junction nucleotides: 11. CDR3 size: 17 residues. The DNA for the CDR3 is TGTGCCAGCAGTGGGGGGACAGGGTTACTTGGTAATCAGCCCCAGCATTTT. Encoded protein: CASSGGTGLLGNQPQHF.

The chain combines TRBV30 with TRBJ1-4, with 7 nucleotides matching TRBD1. Germline trimming cut 3 bases from V and 4 bases from J; bases unmatched to any gene: 11. In germline, CDR1 is GTSNPN, CDR2 SVGIG (reference sequence). The CDR3 has 16 residues. The CDR3 region is CAWSSAPGQLNEKLFF. The CDR3 DNA sequence: TGTGCCTGGAGCAGCGCTCCGGGACAGCTTAATGAAAAACTGTTTTTT.